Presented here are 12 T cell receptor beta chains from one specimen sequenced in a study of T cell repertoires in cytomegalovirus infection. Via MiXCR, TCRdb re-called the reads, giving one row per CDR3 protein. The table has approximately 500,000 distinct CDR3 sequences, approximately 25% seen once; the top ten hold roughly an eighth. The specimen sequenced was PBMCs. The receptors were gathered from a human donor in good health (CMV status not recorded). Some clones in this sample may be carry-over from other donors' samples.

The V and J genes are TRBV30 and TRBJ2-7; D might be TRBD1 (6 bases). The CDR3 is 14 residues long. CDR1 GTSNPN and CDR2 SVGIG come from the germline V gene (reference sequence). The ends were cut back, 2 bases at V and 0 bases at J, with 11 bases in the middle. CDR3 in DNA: TGTGCCTGGAGTCATGGGGGCAGCTCCTACGAGCAGTACTTC. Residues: CAWSHGGSSYEQYF.

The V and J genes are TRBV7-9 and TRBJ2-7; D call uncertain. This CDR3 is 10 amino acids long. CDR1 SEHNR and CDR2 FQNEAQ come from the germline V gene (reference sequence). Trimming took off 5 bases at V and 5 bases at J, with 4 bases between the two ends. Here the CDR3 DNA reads TGTGCCAGCAGCCAGGACGAGCAGTACTTC. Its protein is CASSQDEQYF.

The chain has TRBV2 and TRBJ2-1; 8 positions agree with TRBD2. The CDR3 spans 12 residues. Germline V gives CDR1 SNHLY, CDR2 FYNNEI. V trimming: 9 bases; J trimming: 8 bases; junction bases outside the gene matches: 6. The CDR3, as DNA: TGTGCCAGAGGACTAGCAGGGCATGAGCAGTTCTTC. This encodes CARGLAGHEQFF. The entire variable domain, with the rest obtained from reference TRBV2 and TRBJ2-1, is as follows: EPEVTQTPSHQVTQMGQEVILRCVPISNHLYFYWYRQILGQKVEFLVSFYNNEISEKSEIFDDQFSVERPDGSNFTLKIRSTKLEDSAMYFCARGLAGHEQFFGPGTRLTVL.

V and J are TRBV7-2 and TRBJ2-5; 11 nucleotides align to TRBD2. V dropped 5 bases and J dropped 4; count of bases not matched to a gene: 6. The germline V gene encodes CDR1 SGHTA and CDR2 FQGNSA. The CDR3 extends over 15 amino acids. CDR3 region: CASSDNSGRGETQYF. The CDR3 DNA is TGTGCCAGCAGCGACAATAGCGGGAGGGGAGAGACCCAGTACTTC.

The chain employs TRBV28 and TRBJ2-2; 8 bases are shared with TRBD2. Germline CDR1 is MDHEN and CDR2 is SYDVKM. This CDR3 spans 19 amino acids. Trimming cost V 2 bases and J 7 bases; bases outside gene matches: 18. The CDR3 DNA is TGTGCCAGCAGTTTAGATCTTAGCCCGTCTAGCGGGTGGAACGGGGAGCTGTTTTTT. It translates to CASSLDLSPSSGWNGELFF.

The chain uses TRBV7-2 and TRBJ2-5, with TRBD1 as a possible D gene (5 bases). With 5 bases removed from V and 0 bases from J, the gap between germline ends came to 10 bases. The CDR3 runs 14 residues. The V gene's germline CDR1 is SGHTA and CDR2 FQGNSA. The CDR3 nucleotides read TGTGCCAGCAGCGTGTTGACAGACCAAGAGACCCAGTACTTC. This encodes CASSVLTDQETQYF.

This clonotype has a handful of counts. CDR3 in DNA: TGTGCCACCACGGGGGGCCTTAACACCGGGGAGCTGTTTTTT. Residues: CATTGGLNTGELFF. The gene calls are TRBV24-1 and TRBJ2-2, with a tentative D call TRBD2 (7 bases). The germline V gene has CDR1 KGHDR and CDR2 SFDVKD. The CDR3 totals 14 residues. V lost 8 bases and J 2 bases, leaving 11 bases between the germline ends.

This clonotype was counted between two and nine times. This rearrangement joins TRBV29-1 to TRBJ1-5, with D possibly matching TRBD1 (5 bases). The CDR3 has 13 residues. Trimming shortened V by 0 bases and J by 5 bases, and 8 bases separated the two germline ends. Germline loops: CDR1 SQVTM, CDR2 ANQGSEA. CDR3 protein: CSVEEGDDQPQHF. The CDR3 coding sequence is TGCAGCGTTGAAGAGGGGGATGATCAGCCCCAGCATTTT.

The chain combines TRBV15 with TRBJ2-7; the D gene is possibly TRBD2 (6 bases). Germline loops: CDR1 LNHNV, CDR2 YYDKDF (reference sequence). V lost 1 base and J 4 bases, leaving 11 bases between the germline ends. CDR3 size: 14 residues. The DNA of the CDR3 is TGTGCCACCAGCAGAGCGGGAGCCGGTTACGAGCAGTACTTC. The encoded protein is CATSRAGAGYEQYF. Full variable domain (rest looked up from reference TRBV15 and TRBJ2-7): DAMVIQNPRYQVTQFGKPVTLSCSQTLNHNVMYWYQQKSSQAPKLLFHYYDKDFNNEADTPDNFQSRRPNTSFCFLDIRSPGLGDTAMYLCATSRAGAGYEQYFGPGTRLTVT.

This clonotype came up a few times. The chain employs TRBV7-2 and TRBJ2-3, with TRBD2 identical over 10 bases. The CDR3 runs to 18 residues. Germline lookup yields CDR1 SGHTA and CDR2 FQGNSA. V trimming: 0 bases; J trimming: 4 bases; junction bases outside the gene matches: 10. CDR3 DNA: TGTGCCAGCAGCTTAGCATCCGCTAGCGGGAGTGTAGCAGATACGCAGTATTTT. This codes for CASSLASASGSVADTQYF.

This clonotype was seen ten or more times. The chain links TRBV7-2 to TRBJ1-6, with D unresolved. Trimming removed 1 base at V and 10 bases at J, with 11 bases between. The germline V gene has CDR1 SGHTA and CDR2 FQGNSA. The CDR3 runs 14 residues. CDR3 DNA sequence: TGTGCCAGCAGCTTAGGATTGGGGAGGTCACCCCTCCACTTT. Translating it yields CASSLGLGRSPLHF.

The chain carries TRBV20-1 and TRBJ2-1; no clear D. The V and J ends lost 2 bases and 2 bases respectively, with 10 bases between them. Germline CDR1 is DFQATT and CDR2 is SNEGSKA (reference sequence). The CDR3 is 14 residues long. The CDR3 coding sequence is TGCAGTGCTAGAAACGCTAAAACCTACAATGAGCAGTTCTTC. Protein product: CSARNAKTYNEQFF.